Listed here are 23 T cell receptor beta chains from one sample, sequenced in a study of cytomegalovirus exposure and HLA in healthy donors. The PCR used 60 Vbeta and 13 Jbeta primers. TCRdb's table, derived via immunoSEQ multiplex PCR, lists solely in-frame clones and lacks some. Of under 150,000 clones listed, 65% to 90% are singletons. The sample was PBMCs. All receptors come from a girl between 2 and 10 years old in good health and CMV-seronegative.

As concerns this clone: This CDR3 is missing its conserved last phenylalanine or tryptophan, likely due to a read error. V gene TRBV6-6 combines with J gene TRBJ1-3; 9 bases agree with TRBD1. The CDR3 has 16 amino acids. Unmatched junction bases numbered 4, after V lost 4 bases and J lost 0 bases. Germline CDR1 reads MNHNY; CDR2 reads SVGAGI (reference sequence). CDR3: CASSSGTGSSGNTIYV. The CDR3 DNA follows: TGTGCCAGCAGTTCCGGGACAGGGAGCTCTGGAAACACCATATATGTT.

This clone was seen more than once but under ten times. The CDR3 DNA reads as TGTGCCAGCAGCTTGGCCCGAGGGTTCTCTGGAAACACCATATATTTT. It codes for CASSLARGFSGNTIYF. The chain combines TRBV5-8 with TRBJ1-3; D ambiguous. Trimming removed 0 bases from V and 0 bases from J, with 10 bases in between. Germline CDR1 reads SGHTS; CDR2 reads YDEGEE. The CDR3 has 16 residues.

The DNA of the CDR3 is TGTGCCAGCAGTGAATACCGACAGGCCCCGCTCTACGAGCAGTACTTC. It encodes CASSEYRQAPLYEQYF. The J gene is TRBJ2-7, the V gene TRBV25-1; tentative D call: TRBD1 (6 bases). There are 16 residues in the CDR3. V was trimmed by 0 bases and J by 3 bases, leaving 15 bases between them. CDR1 and CDR2 from the germline V gene are MGHDK and SYGVNS.

The chain combines TRBV7-9 with TRBJ1-2; 12 nucleotides align to TRBD1. The junction had 9 bases not matched to a gene; V was cut back by 6 bases and J by 4 bases. In germline, CDR1 is SEHNR, CDR2 FQNEAQ (reference sequence). This CDR3 spans 16 amino acids. CDR3 residues: CASRGTGGLAVYGYTF. In DNA form, the CDR3 reads TGTGCCAGCAGAGGGACAGGGGGCCTGGCGGTCTATGGCTACACCTTC.

A note on this clone: The conserved final phenylalanine or tryptophan is absent from the CDR3, which likely points to a read error. The chain carries TRBV30 and TRBJ1-4; D remains ambiguous. V was cut by 0 bases and J by 8 bases, with 13 bases left in between. Germline values: CDR1 GTSNPN, CDR2 SVGIG (reference sequence). The CDR3 has 14 residues. CDR3 in DNA: TGTGCCTGGAGTGTAGCTGGGGAAGGGGAAAAACTGTTTGTT. It yields the protein CAWSVAGEGEKLFV.

This clone was detected only once. This CDR3 reads CASTSYSQGGDGYTF. The DNA for the CDR3 is TGTGCCAGCACCTCTTATTCCCAGGGAGGGGATGGCTACACCTTC. The chain employs TRBV27 and TRBJ1-2; possibly TRBD1 for D (5 bases). The germline V gene encodes CDR1 MNHEY and CDR2 SMNVEV (reference sequence). The CDR3 is made up of 15 amino acids. With 7 bases removed from V and 6 bases from J, the gap between germline ends came to 21 bases.

This clone was counted only a few times. The J gene is TRBJ1-5, the V gene TRBV4-2; perhaps TRBD1 as D (5 bases). Germline V gene data show CDR1 as LGHNA and CDR2 as YNFKEQ. CDR3 length: 16 residues. Trimming removed 4 bases from V and 4 bases from J, with 17 bases in between. The CDR3 coding sequence is TGTGCCAGCAGCCTCTACCAGGGAGGTGGGAATCAGCCCCAGCATTTT. Its protein is CASSLYQGGGNQPQHF.

This clone occurred a few times. This chain links TRBV15 with TRBJ1-2; weak D call: TRBD1 (5 bases). V lost 0 bases and J 4 bases, leaving 15 bases between the germline ends. The CDR3 runs 16 residues. Germline V gene data show CDR1 as LNHNV and CDR2 as YYDKDF (reference sequence). The DNA for the CDR3 is TGTGCCACCAGCAGAGATTCGGGGACTGGGAGCTATGGCTACACCTTC. Translating gives CATSRDSGTGSYGYTF.

This chain links TRBV5-1 with TRBJ2-2, with 11 bases lining up with TRBD2. V dropped 4 bases and J dropped 3; count of bases not matched to a gene: 8. The CDR3 length is 17 residues. Germline CDR1 SGHRS, CDR2 YFSETQ. In DNA form, the CDR3 reads TGCGCCAGCAGCCCGCGGAGGGGACTAGCGGACACCGGGGAGCTGTTTTTT. Protein: CASSPRRGLADTGELFF. Filled out from reference TRBV5-1 and TRBJ2-2, the complete variable domain reads KAGVTQTPRYLIKTRGQQVTLSCSPISGHRSVSWYQQTPGQGLQFLFEYFSETQRNKGNFPGRFSGRQFSNSRSEMNVSTLELGDSALYLCASSPRRGLADTGELFFGEGSRLTVL.

The chain links TRBV27 to TRBJ2-7, with TRBD2 identical over 7 bases. Germline loops: CDR1 MNHEY, CDR2 SMNVEV (reference sequence). V lost 6 bases, J lost 6 bases, and 11 bases stayed unmatched. This CDR3 comprises 14 residues. The CDR3 sequence: CASSPGTTGLEQYF. CDR3 coding DNA: TGTGCCAGCAGCCCCGGGACTACAGGTCTCGAGCAGTACTTC.

J is TRBJ2-1 and V is TRBV28, with 10 bases matching TRBD1. The V segment lost 2 bases and the J segment 4 bases; nucleotides outside the gene matches: 2. Per the germline V gene, CDR1 is MDHEN and CDR2 is SYDVKM. This CDR3 comprises 15 residues. CDR3 residues: CASSLGQGVYNEQFF. DNA of the CDR3: TGTGCCAGCAGTTTAGGACAGGGGGTTTACAATGAGCAGTTCTTC.

The chain employs TRBV7-2 and TRBJ2-5, with D uncertain. From germline, CDR1 is SGHTA and CDR2 FQGNSA. Trimming pared 0 bases from V and 7 bases from J, leaving 6 bases between. The CDR3 runs 12 residues. CDR3 loop: CASSLALVTQYF. CDR3 coding DNA: TGTGCCAGCAGCTTAGCCCTCGTGACCCAGTACTTC.

CDR3 coding DNA: TGTGCCAGCAGTGGACCTCGGGGGTTCGGGAGCAATCAGCCCCAGCATTTT. Translating it yields CASSGPRGFGSNQPQHF. V gene TRBV6-1 combines with J gene TRBJ1-5; TRBD1 might be the D (5 bases). The CDR3 contains 17 residues. The germline gives CDR1 MNHNS, CDR2 SASEGT. Trimming cost V 4 bases and J 1 base, with 17 bases left between them.

The chain carries TRBV7-9 and TRBJ2-2; no clear D gene. V was shortened by 1 base and J by 1 base, with 7 bases between the two germline ends. The CDR3 contains 15 residues. Germline loops: CDR1 SEHNR, CDR2 FQNEAQ (reference sequence). The CDR3 DNA sequence: TGTGCCAGCAGCTTAGGGGCAGGGAACACCGGGGAGCTGTTTTTT. Protein product: CASSLGAGNTGELFF. Full variable domain (rest looked up from reference TRBV7-9 and TRBJ2-2): DTGVSQNPRHKITKRGQNVTFRCDPISEHNRLYWYRQTLGQGPEFLTYFQNEAQLEKSRLLSDRFSAERPKGSFSTLEIQRTEQGDSAMYLCASSLGAGNTGELFFGEGSRLTVL.

The chain employs TRBV5-4 and TRBJ2-5; D gene unclear. Looked up from germline, CDR1 is SGHNT and CDR2 is YYREEE (reference sequence). CDR3 size: 14 residues. Trimming pared 0 bases from V and 4 bases from J, leaving 10 bases between. Here the CDR3 DNA reads TGTGCCAGCAGCTTGGCTAGTCGGGTAGAGACCCAGTACTTC. Amino acids: CASSLASRVETQYF.

The rearrangement links TRBV6-1 to TRBJ1-2; perhaps TRBD1 as D (6 bases). This CDR3 spans 14 amino acids. Deletions cut 7 bases from V and 7 bases from J, with 19 bases between. The germline V gene has CDR1 MNHNS and CDR2 SASEGT. CDR3 DNA: TGTGCCAGCACCAGAACGGGGGGCACGGGTGGCTACACCTTC. Its translation: CASTRTGGTGGYTF.

The V gene is TRBV5-1, the J gene TRBJ1-2; a possible D gene is TRBD1 (6 bases). The length of the CDR3 is 15 residues. The germline gives CDR1 SGHRS, CDR2 YFSETQ. V was pared by 0 bases and J by 0 bases, with 9 bases between. The DNA for the CDR3 is TGCGCCAGCAGCTTGGATGGGGGCCCTAACTATGGCTACACCTTC. Translating it yields CASSLDGGPNYGYTF. The whole variable domain, remainder taken from reference TRBV5-1 and TRBJ1-2, is KAGVTQTPRYLIKTRGQQVTLSCSPISGHRSVSWYQQTPGQGLQFLFEYFSETQRNKGNFPGRFSGRQFSNSRSEMNVSTLELGDSALYLCASSLDGGPNYGYTFGSGTRLTVV.

For the CDR3, the DNA is TGTGCCAGCGCCACGGGGGTAGGGACCATTCCGTTCTTC. Translation: CASATGVGTIPFF. V is TRBV6-1 and J is TRBJ2-1; perhaps TRBD2 as D (6 bases). The CDR3 runs 13 residues. CDR1 and CDR2 (germline): MNHNS, SASEGT. V was clipped by 8 bases and J by 15 bases, with 23 bases between them.

This clone was picked up one time. The V gene is TRBV5-4, the J gene TRBJ2-1; possible D gene TRBD2, 6 bases. Germline loops: CDR1 SGHNT, CDR2 YYREEE (reference sequence). The V gene lost 4 bases and the J gene lost 7 bases, with 18 bases spanning the gap. This CDR3 comprises 15 residues. The CDR3 reads CASSGAGTPWNEQFF. The CDR3 DNA is TGTGCCAGCAGCGGGGCGGGGACGCCGTGGAATGAGCAGTTCTTC. Complete variable domain (other parts from reference TRBV5-4 and TRBJ2-1): ETGVTQSPTHLIKTRGQQVTLRCSSQSGHNTVSWYQQALGQGPQFIFQYYREEENGRGNFPPRFSGLQFPNYSSELNVNALELDDSALYLCASSGAGTPWNEQFFGPGTRLTVL.

The CDR3 spells CAWSVRRERPNTEAFF. DNA of the CDR3: TGTGCCTGGAGTGTACGTAGGGAGAGGCCTAACACTGAAGCTTTCTTT. This sequence joins TRBV30 and TRBJ1-1; no clear D gene. CDR3 length equals 16 residues. CDR1 is GTSNPN, CDR2 SVGIG, per germline (reference sequence). Trimming cost V 0 bases and J 2 bases, with 16 bases left between them.

The chain uses TRBV28 and TRBJ1-2; TRBD1 agrees at 9 bases. J was trimmed by 7 bases and V by 4 bases; bases with no gene match: 10. CDR3 length equals 15 residues. The germline V gene encodes CDR1 MDHEN and CDR2 SYDVKM. The CDR3 region has the DNA TGTGCCAGCAGTTCTCCGCACAGGGGGCGGGGTGGCTACACCTTC. It yields the protein CASSSPHRGRGGYTF.

V gene TRBV6-6 combines with J gene TRBJ1-4; TRBD1 agrees at 8 bases. The CDR3 loop spans 15 amino acids. The V and J ends lost 2 bases and 6 bases, in that order; junction bases with no gene match: 5. CDR1 and CDR2 from the germline V gene are MNHNY and SVGAGI (reference sequence). The CDR3 region has the DNA TGTGCCAGCAGTTACGATTACAGGGGGGATGAAAAACTGTTTTTT. The encoded protein is CASSYDYRGDEKLFF.

J is TRBJ1-4 and V is TRBV28; D is undetermined. The CDR3 has 14 amino acids. Trimming left V 3 bases short and J 5 bases short, with 10 bases between. Germline V lookup: CDR1 MDHEN, CDR2 SYDVKM. The CDR3, as DNA: TGTGCCAGCAGTTTTCGACGGGGAAATGAAAAACTGTTTTTT. The encoded protein is CASSFRRGNEKLFF.